The next 16 T cell receptor beta chains were all read from a single sample in a study of cytomegalovirus exposure and HLA in healthy donors. The PCR contained 60 Vbeta and 13 Jbeta primers. Assay used: immunoSEQ multiplex PCR; TCRdb lists only in-frame clones, some missing. The table includes 100,000 to 150,000 clones, over 70% detected once. The sequenced sample consisted of PBMCs. The receptor set was obtained from a young woman in good health and CMV-seronegative.

The chain links TRBV10-1 to TRBJ1-2; TRBD1 might be the D (6 bases). Trimming took off 8 bases at V and 8 bases at J, with 18 bases between the two ends. Germline loops: CDR1 WNHNN, CDR2 SYGVQD (reference sequence). The CDR3 length is 13 residues. For the CDR3, the DNA is TGCGCCAGCGGTCCCGCGGGGGGCGCCGGCTACACCTTC. It is translated as CASGPAGGAGYTF.

V and J are TRBV11-2 and TRBJ2-3; possible D gene TRBD2, 5 bases. From germline, CDR1 is SGHAT and CDR2 FQNNGV. V was pared by 5 bases and J by 3 bases, with 15 bases between. This CDR3 has 15 residues. This chain's CDR3 is CASSLLGLRTDTQYF. CDR3 in DNA: TGTGCCAGCAGCCTACTAGGGCTGAGGACAGATACGCAGTATTTT.

V is TRBV4-1 and J is TRBJ1-2; TRBD1 matches 9 bases. Germline CDR1 reads MGHRA; CDR2 reads YSYEKL. V shed 1 base, J shed 1 base, and the junction held 4 bases outside the gene matches. This CDR3 is 16 amino acids long. The CDR3 DNA reads as TGCGCCAGCAGCCAAGTCACGGGACAGGGTAACTATGGCTACACCTTC. It codes for CASSQVTGQGNYGYTF.

The CDR3 loop reads CASSPLPGGINEQFF. CDR3 DNA sequence: TGCGCCAGCAGCCCTCTGCCGGGAGGAATCAATGAGCAGTTCTTC. This chain uses TRBV4-1 with TRBJ2-1, with 7 bases that match TRBD2. Germline CDR1 is MGHRA and CDR2 is YSYEKL. Trimming cost V 4 bases and J 6 bases; bases outside gene matches: 9. The CDR3 contains 15 residues.

The rearrangement joins TRBV6-1 to TRBJ1-2, with 7 bases that match TRBD1. The J segment lost 8 bases and the V segment lost 2 bases, leaving 14 bases of the junction unmatched. The germline CDR1 and CDR2 sequences are MNHNS and SASEGT. The CDR3 extends over 16 amino acids. CDR3 sequence reads: CASSEWLSDRMAGYTF. The CDR3 nucleotides are TGTGCCAGCAGTGAATGGCTCTCGGACAGGATGGCGGGCTACACCTTC.

The chain is built from TRBV2 and TRBJ1-2; D may be TRBD1 (5 bases). The germline V gene encodes CDR1 SNHLY and CDR2 FYNNEI. There are 14 residues in the CDR3. Trimming removed 3 bases at V and 3 bases at J, with 11 bases between. In DNA form, the CDR3 reads TGTGCCAGCAGTGAGGCAGGGCTCCACTATGGCTACACCTTC. It translates to CASSEAGLHYGYTF.

The table lists this clone with a count of one. The CDR3 here is CASSQEGSLAGVDNEQFF. DNA for the CDR3: TGCGCCAGCAGCCAAGAAGGCAGCCTAGCGGGAGTGGACAATGAGCAGTTCTTC. The chain recombines TRBV4-1 with TRBJ2-1; 10 nucleotides match TRBD2. Trimming removed 0 bases from V and 5 bases from J; junction bases left unmatched: 10. Looked up from germline, CDR1 is MGHRA and CDR2 is YSYEKL. The CDR3 is 18 residues long.

The rearrangement uses TRBV19 and TRBJ1-1; D not resolved. The CDR3 runs to 13 residues. V was cut by 4 bases and J by 8 bases, with 14 bases left in between. Looked up from germline, CDR1 is LNHDA and CDR2 is SQIVND (reference sequence). Written as DNA, the CDR3 is TGTGCCAGTAGTAGAGAGCTCCGAGCCGAAGCTTTCTTT. Translated: CASSRELRAEAFF.

The J gene is TRBJ1-1, the V gene TRBV5-4, with D possibly being TRBD1 (5 bases). This CDR3 comprises 13 residues. V was trimmed by 2 bases and J by 5 bases, leaving 10 bases between them. Per germline, CDR1 SGHNT and CDR2 YYREEE (reference sequence). The CDR3 DNA is TGTGCCAGCAGCTTCCAGGGAGGAACTGAAGCTTTCTTT. It specifies CASSFQGGTEAFF.

The J gene is TRBJ1-1, the V gene TRBV5-1; no firm D call. Trimming stripped 0 bases from V and 1 base from J, with 13 bases between. The length of the CDR3 is 16 residues. Germline lookup yields CDR1 SGHRS and CDR2 YFSETQ. The CDR3 is CASSLESGRWNTEAFF. CDR3 bases: TGCGCCAGCAGCTTGGAGTCAGGAAGATGGAACACTGAAGCTTTCTTT.

V is TRBV30 and J is TRBJ2-4; 14 bases match TRBD2. CDR1 and CDR2 from the germline V gene are GTSNPN and SVGIG (reference sequence). This CDR3 has 15 amino acids. J gave up 10 bases and V 1 base, and 6 bases lay outside the gene matches. The CDR3 reads CAWSETSGRVGIQYF. The CDR3 coding sequence is TGTGCCTGGAGTGAGACTAGCGGGAGGGTGGGGATTCAGTACTTC.

This clone came up a few times. This chain uses TRBV9 with TRBJ2-3; D uncertain. CDR1 and CDR2 (germline): SGDLS, YYNGEE. V gave up 2 bases and J gave up 5 bases, with 18 bases separating them. The CDR3 is 16 amino acids. CDR3 DNA: TGTGCCAGCAGCGTCGGTAGCATCCCCCCCCAAGATACGCAGTATTTT. Its protein is CASSVGSIPPQDTQYF. The full variable domain, its missing parts supplied by reference TRBV9 and TRBJ2-3, is DSGVTQTPKHLITATGQRVTLRCSPRSGDLSVYWYQQSLDQGLQFLIQYYNGEERAKGNILERFSAQQFPDLHSELNLSSLELGDSALYFCASSVGSIPPQDTQYFGPGTRLTVL.

CDR3 sequence: CASSEFPSGGENEKLFF. The DNA for the CDR3 is TGTGCCAGCAGTGAATTCCCTTCCGGGGGGGAGAATGAAAAACTGTTTTTT. The genes are TRBV25-1 and TRBJ1-4, with a weak D call TRBD1 (5 bases). Germline values: CDR1 MGHDK, CDR2 SYGVNS. Trimming removed 1 base from V and 5 bases from J, with 17 bases in between. This CDR3 comprises 17 residues.

The table lists this clone with a few counts. The genes are TRBV6-6 and TRBJ2-5; 8 bases align to TRBD2. This CDR3 is 13 amino acids long. In germline, CDR1 is MNHNY, CDR2 SVGAGI (reference sequence). V lost 6 bases, J lost 4 bases, and 4 bases stayed unmatched. The CDR3 nucleotides are TGTGCCAGCAGAGGACTAGCCGGAGAGACCCAGTACTTC. Translation: CASRGLAGETQYF.

The chain combines TRBV6-5 with TRBJ1-1, with 7 bases lining up with TRBD1. Per the germline V gene, CDR1 is MNHEY and CDR2 is SVGAGI. V shed 5 bases, J shed 4 bases, and the junction held 7 bases outside the gene matches. The CDR3 extends over 14 amino acids. The CDR3 region has the DNA TGTGCCAGCAGTAACAGGGGACTGGGCACTGAAGCTTTCTTT. Protein: CASSNRGLGTEAFF.

V gene TRBV7-9 combines with J gene TRBJ2-1, with 13 bases lining up with TRBD2. Germline V gene sequence: CDR1 SEHNR, CDR2 FQNEAQ (reference sequence). The CDR3 is 15 residues long. Unmatched junction bases numbered 6, after V lost 5 bases and J lost 8 bases. CDR3 in DNA: TGTGCCAGCAGCCCAACTAGCGGGAGGGCGGATGAGCAGTTCTTC. Protein sequence: CASSPTSGRADEQFF.